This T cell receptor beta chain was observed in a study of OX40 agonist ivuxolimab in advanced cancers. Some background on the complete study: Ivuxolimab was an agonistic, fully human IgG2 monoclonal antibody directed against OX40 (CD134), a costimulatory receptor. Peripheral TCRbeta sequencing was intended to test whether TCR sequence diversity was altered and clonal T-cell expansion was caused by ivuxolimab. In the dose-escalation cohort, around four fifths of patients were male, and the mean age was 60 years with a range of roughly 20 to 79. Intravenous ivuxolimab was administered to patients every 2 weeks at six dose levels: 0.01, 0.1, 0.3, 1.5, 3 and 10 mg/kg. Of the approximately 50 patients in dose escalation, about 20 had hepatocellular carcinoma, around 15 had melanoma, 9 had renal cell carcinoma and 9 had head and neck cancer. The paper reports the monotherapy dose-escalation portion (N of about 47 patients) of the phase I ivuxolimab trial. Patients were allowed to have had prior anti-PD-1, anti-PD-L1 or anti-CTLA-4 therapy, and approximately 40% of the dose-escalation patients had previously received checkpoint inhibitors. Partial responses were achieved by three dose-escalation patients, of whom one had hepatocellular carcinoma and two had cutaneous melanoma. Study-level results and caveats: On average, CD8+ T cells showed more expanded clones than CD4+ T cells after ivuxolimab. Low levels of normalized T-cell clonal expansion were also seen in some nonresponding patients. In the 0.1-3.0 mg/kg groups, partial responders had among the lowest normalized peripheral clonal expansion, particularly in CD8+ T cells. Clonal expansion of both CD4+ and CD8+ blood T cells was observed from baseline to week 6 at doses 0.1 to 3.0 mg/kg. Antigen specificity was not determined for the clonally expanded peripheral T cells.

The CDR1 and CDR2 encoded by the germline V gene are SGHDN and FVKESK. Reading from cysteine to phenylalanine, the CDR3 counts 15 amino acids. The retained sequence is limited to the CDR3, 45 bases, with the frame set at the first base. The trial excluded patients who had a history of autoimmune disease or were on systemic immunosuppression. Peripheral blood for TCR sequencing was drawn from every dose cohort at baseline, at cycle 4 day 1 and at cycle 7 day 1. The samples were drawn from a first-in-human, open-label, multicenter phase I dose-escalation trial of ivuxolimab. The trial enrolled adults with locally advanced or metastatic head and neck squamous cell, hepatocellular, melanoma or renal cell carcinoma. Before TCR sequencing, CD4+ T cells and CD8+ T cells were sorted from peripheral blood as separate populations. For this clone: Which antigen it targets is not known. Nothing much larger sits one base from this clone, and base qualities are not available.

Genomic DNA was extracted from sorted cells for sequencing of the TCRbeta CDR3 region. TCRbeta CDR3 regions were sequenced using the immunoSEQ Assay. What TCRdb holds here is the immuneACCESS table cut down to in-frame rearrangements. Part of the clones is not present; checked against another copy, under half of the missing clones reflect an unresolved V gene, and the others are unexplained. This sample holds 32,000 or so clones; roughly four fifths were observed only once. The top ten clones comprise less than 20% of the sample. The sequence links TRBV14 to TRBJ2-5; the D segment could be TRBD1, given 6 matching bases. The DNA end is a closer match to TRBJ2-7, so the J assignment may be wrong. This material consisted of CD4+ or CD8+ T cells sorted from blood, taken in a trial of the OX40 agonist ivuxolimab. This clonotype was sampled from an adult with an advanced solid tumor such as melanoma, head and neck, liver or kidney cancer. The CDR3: CASSLGARAPYEQYF. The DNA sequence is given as TGTGCCAGCAGCCTGGGGGCCAGGGCCCCCTACGAGCAGTACTTC.